This TCR beta chain stems from a study of control samples from healthy donors and cancer patients. Data came from immunoSEQ multiplex PCR; TCRdb stores just in-frame clones and leaves some out. The sample comprises 150,000 to 200,000 clones, approximately 94% of which are singletons, and 1.3% to 1.5% rests with the top ten. A single count supports this clone. Losses at the gene ends were 1 base for V and 5 bases for J; bases not matched to a gene: 7. Germline assignment: CDR1 SGHDT and CDR2 YYEEEE. The CDR3 spans 16 residues. This TCR derives from a woman aged 18-35 years in good health. Material for sequencing was blood. The chain recombines TRBV5-6 with TRBJ2-3; TRBD1 matches at 10 bases. The CDR3: CASSLTGTGELDTQYF. The CDR3 DNA follows: TGTGCCAGCAGCTTGACCGGGACAGGGGAATTAGATACGCAGTATTTT. The complete variable domain, with remaining parts taken from reference TRBV5-6 and TRBJ2-3, reads DAGVTQSPTHLIKTRGQQVTLRCSPKSGHDTVSWYQQALGQGPQFIFQYYEEEERQRGNFPDRFSGHQFPNYSSELNVNALLLGDSALYLCASSLTGTGELDTQYFGPGTRLTVL.